These 21 T cell receptor beta chains originate from one sample sequenced in a study of T cells in Graves' hyperthyroidism and ophthalmopathy. Using RNA transcripts as the source, TCR beta CDR3 regions were amplified. Using the HTBI primer set, a first-round RT-PCR was run on the TCR CDR3. MiXCR, run by TCRdb on the multiplex PCR reads, gives a single entry per CDR3 protein. The repertoire holds about 540,000 distinct CDR3 sequences, with 35% to 55% as singletons. Sequenced input: peripheral blood or thyroid tissue (not recorded which). Receptor source: a woman younger than 35 with Graves' hyperthyroidism.

In the case of this clonotype: Given a much more abundant clone one base away, this may be a read error. The V gene is TRBV7-7, the J gene TRBJ1-2; D perhaps matches TRBD1 (6 bases). Trimming stripped 5 bases from V and 6 bases from J, with 13 bases between. The CDR3 sequence is 13 residues long. Germline CDR1 reads SSHAT; CDR2 reads FNYEAQ (reference sequence). CDR3 loop: CASSLGGVDGYTF. CDR3 in DNA: TGTGCCAGCAGCCTCGGGGGCGTTGATGGCTACACCTTC. Full variable domain (rest looked up from reference TRBV7-7 and TRBJ1-2): GAGVSQSPRYKVTKRGQDVTLRCDPISSHATLYWYQQALGQGPEFLTYFNYEAQPDKSGLPSDRFSAERPEGSISTLTIQRTEQRDSAMYRCASSLGGVDGYTFGSGTRLTVV.

This clonotype has only one observation. The V and J genes are TRBV15 and TRBJ2-6; 10 nucleotides agree with TRBD1. Germline-derived CDR1 and CDR2 are LNHNV and YYDKDF (reference sequence). Trimming removed 1 base from V and 10 bases from J; junction bases left unmatched: 1. The CDR3 covers 14 residues. CDR3 sequence (DNA): TGTGCCACCAGCAGAGGGACAGGGGGGAACGTCCTGACTTTC. Translated: CATSRGTGGNVLTF.

This chain connects TRBV7-2 to TRBJ1-2; possible D gene TRBD1, 6 bases. Germline V CDR1 and CDR2: SGHTA, FQGNSA. V was shortened by 8 bases and J by 1 base, with 17 bases between the two germline ends. This CDR3 has 15 residues. The CDR3: CASSESQGSNYGYTF. CDR3 bases: TGTGCCAGCTCAGAAAGCCAGGGGAGTAACTATGGCTACACCTTC.

The sample holds many counts of this clonotype. The gene calls are TRBV7-9 and TRBJ2-5; the D gene is possibly TRBD1 (5 bases). Germline V gives CDR1 SEHNR, CDR2 FQNEAQ (reference sequence). Trimming took 2 bases from V and 5 from J, leaving 12 bases between them. This CDR3 region has 14 residues. This chain's CDR3 is CASSLRQGLETQYF. CDR3 in DNA: TGTGCCAGCAGCTTAAGGCAGGGCCTTGAGACCCAGTACTTC.

Comment on this clonotype: This may be a read error, as it is one base from a much larger clone. The J gene is TRBJ2-5, the V gene TRBV7-2; D unclear. CDR1 and CDR2 (germline): SGHTA, FQGNSA. The CDR3 loop spans 11 amino acids. Deletions cut 5 bases from V and 5 bases from J, with 6 bases between. For the CDR3, the DNA is TGTGCCAGCAGCAATTGGGAGACCCAGTACTTC. Translating it yields CASSNWETQYF.

The genes are TRBV29-1 and TRBJ1-5; TRBD1 aligns across 9 bases. J was trimmed by 13 bases and V by 7 bases; bases with no gene match: 8. The CDR3 contains 11 residues. The germline V gene encodes CDR1 SQVTM and CDR2 ANQGSEA. CDR3 DNA: TGCAGCGCAGGGGACAGGGCGCATCAGCATTTT. This translates into CSAGDRAHQHF.

The chain joins TRBV29-1 to TRBJ1-4, with D unclear. The V end was cut by 0 bases, the J end by 6 bases, with 11 bases between. Looked up from germline, CDR1 is SQVTM and CDR2 is ANQGSEA. The CDR3 loop spans 14 amino acids. The CDR3 loop is CSVEDRVGDEKLFF. The CDR3, as DNA: TGCAGCGTTGAAGATCGGGTGGGCGATGAAAAACTGTTTTTT. Together with reference TRBV29-1 and TRBJ1-4, the CDR3 gives the full variable domain: SAVISQKPSRDICQRGTSLTIQCQVDSQVTMMFWYRQQPGQSLTLIATANQGSEATYESGFVIDKFPISRPNLTFSTLTVSNMSPEDSSIYLCSVEDRVGDEKLFFGSGTQLSVL.

This clonotype was recorded a few times. DNA for the CDR3: TGTGCCAGCAGCCAGGGACAGGGGTTTCAGCCCCAGCATTTT. Translating gives CASSQGQGFQPQHF. The V gene is TRBV7-2, the J gene TRBJ1-5, with 10 positions matching TRBD1. Germline V gene sequence: CDR1 SGHTA, CDR2 FQGNSA. The junction had 4 bases not matched to a gene; V was cut back by 5 bases and J by 6 bases. The CDR3 extends over 14 amino acids. The full variable domain, its missing parts supplied by reference TRBV7-2 and TRBJ1-5, is GAGVSQSPSNKVTEKGKDVELRCDPISGHTALYWYRQSLGQGLEFLIYFQGNSAPDKSGLPSDRFSAERTGGSVSTLTIQRTQQEDSAVYLCASSQGQGFQPQHFGDGTRLSIL.

In the case of this clonotype: No conserved phenylalanine or tryptophan ends this CDR3, so it is likely a read error. J is TRBJ1-5 and V is TRBV10-2; a weak D match, TRBD1 (6 bases). CDR3 size: 13 residues. CDR1 and CDR2 from the germline V gene are WSHSY and SAAADI. DNA for the CDR3: TGTGCCAGCAGGACAGCCGGAATCCAGCCCCAGCATTCT. Its translation is CASRTAGIQPQHS.

This clonotype appeared a few times. This chain links TRBV14 with TRBJ1-2, with a tentative D call TRBD1 (5 bases). Between the trimmed V and J ends, which lost 0 bases and 4 bases, there was a span of 15 bases. This CDR3 is built from 16 residues. Germline-derived CDR1 and CDR2 are SGHDN and FVKESK. The CDR3 sequence is CASSQDGSGLGYGYTF. The CDR3 DNA sequence: TGTGCCAGCAGCCAAGATGGTTCAGGGCTAGGCTATGGCTACACCTTC.

This rearrangement joins TRBV6-6 to TRBJ2-5; D possibly corresponds to TRBD2 (5 bases). The germline V gene encodes CDR1 MNHNY and CDR2 SVGAGI (reference sequence). The length of the CDR3 is 11 residues. With 8 bases removed from V and 7 bases from J, the gap between germline ends came to 11 bases. As DNA, the CDR3 is TGTGCCAGCCTTGAGGGTGGGACCCAGTACTTC. Protein sequence: CASLEGGTQYF.

This clonotype has just a few counts. This chain links TRBV7-9 with TRBJ1-3; D gene ambiguous. V lost 5 bases to trimming and J lost 6 bases, with 14 bases between them. The CDR3 totals 14 residues. Germline V gene lookup returns CDR1 SEHNR and CDR2 FQNEAQ (reference sequence). This CDR3 reads CASSRSDLSNTIYF. CDR3 DNA sequence: TGTGCCAGCAGCCGCTCCGACCTTTCAAACACCATATATTTT.

This clonotype was seen just once. This rearrangement joins TRBV19 to TRBJ1-1; D is undetermined. The CDR3 covers 13 residues. Per the germline V gene, CDR1 is LNHDA and CDR2 is SQIVND (reference sequence). Between the trimmed V and J ends, which lost 5 bases and 0 bases, there was a span of 7 bases. CDR3: CASSGSMNTEAFF. The CDR3 DNA sequence: TGTGCCAGTAGTGGGAGCATGAACACTGAAGCTTTCTTT.

CDR3 bases: TGTGCCAGCAGCGCACCGGGACTAGCGGGAGGGGACCCTCGGCGGGAGACCCAGTACTTC. Protein sequence: CASSAPGLAGGDPRRETQYF. This chain joins TRBV7-2 and TRBJ2-5; 16 positions match TRBD2. The ends lost 5 bases at V and 5 bases at J; junction bases unmatched: 17. CDR1 and CDR2 from the germline V gene are SGHTA and FQGNSA. CDR3 length equals 20 residues. Full variable domain (missing parts from reference TRBV7-2 and TRBJ2-5): GAGVSQSPSNKVTEKGKDVELRCDPISGHTALYWYRQSLGQGLEFLIYFQGNSAPDKSGLPSDRFSAERTGGSVSTLTIQRTQQEDSAVYLCASSAPGLAGGDPRRETQYFGPGTRLLVL.

The sample holds many counts of this clonotype. This sequence joins TRBV15 and TRBJ1-4; no clear D gene. Between the trimmed V and J ends, which lost 1 base and 7 bases, there was a span of 13 bases. Germline V CDR1 and CDR2: LNHNV, YYDKDF (reference sequence). CDR3 length: 15 residues. Here the CDR3 DNA reads TGTGCCACCAGCAGAGTAAGACACGCTCCTGAAAAACTGTTTTTT. Its translation is CATSRVRHAPEKLFF.

This chain uses TRBV7-2 with TRBJ1-3; 9 bases agree with TRBD1. Germline values: CDR1 SGHTA, CDR2 FQGNSA. There are 14 residues in the CDR3. V lost 5 bases to trimming and J lost 7 bases; unmatched junction nucleotides: 6. The CDR3 nucleotides read TGTGCCAGCAGCAATACCGGGACAGGGAACACCATATATTTT. This codes for CASSNTGTGNTIYF.

This clonotype was observed a handful of times. The chain is built from TRBV7-8 and TRBJ2-7, with D perhaps TRBD1 (6 bases). The CDR3 runs 14 residues. Germline loops: CDR1 SGHVS, CDR2 FQNEAQ. Trimming stripped 1 base from V and 2 bases from J, with 9 bases between. The CDR3 DNA reads as TGTGCCAGCAGCTTAGGGGACAATCCCTACGAGCAGTACTTC. Protein sequence: CASSLGDNPYEQYF.

The gene calls are TRBV19 and TRBJ1-2, with 9 nucleotides matching TRBD1. This CDR3 is 16 amino acids long. J was trimmed by 2 bases and V by 6 bases; bases with no gene match: 10. CDR1 is LNHDA and CDR2 is SQIVND in the germline V gene (reference sequence). DNA for the CDR3: TGTGCCAGTAGACGCCCTTCAGGACAGGGGAACTATGGCTACACCTTC. Translated, it gives CASRRPSGQGNYGYTF.

The chain links TRBV29-1 to TRBJ1-2, with a weak D call TRBD1 (6 bases). Germline V gives CDR1 SQVTM, CDR2 ANQGSEA. This CDR3 comprises 14 residues. V dropped 3 bases and J dropped 2 bases, with 13 bases sitting between them. The CDR3 reads CSVDGAGDNYGYTF. The CDR3 region has the DNA TGCAGCGTTGATGGGGCAGGGGACAACTATGGCTACACCTTC. Drawing the rest from reference TRBV29-1 and TRBJ1-2, the complete variable domain is SAVISQKPSRDICQRGTSLTIQCQVDSQVTMMFWYRQQPGQSLTLIATANQGSEATYESGFVIDKFPISRPNLTFSTLTVSNMSPEDSSIYLCSVDGAGDNYGYTFGSGTRLTVV.

This clonotype came up a few times. V is TRBV20-1 and J is TRBJ1-2, with 7 bases fitting TRBD1. The J segment lost 8 bases and the V segment lost 7 bases, leaving 7 bases of the junction unmatched. Germline V gene data show CDR1 as DFQATT and CDR2 as SNEGSKA (reference sequence). This CDR3 is built from 11 residues. The CDR3 bases are TGCAGTGTCGACAGGGAGGGCGGCTACACCTTC. It codes for CSVDREGGYTF.

This clonotype was counted a single time. This sequence may be a read error, since a much larger clone differs from it by one base. V and J are TRBV7-9 and TRBJ2-5; 7 bases are a match to TRBD1. Germline V gene sequence: CDR1 SEHNR, CDR2 FQNEAQ (reference sequence). CDR3 length: 12 amino acids. This chain's CDR3 is CASSTGQPRRSF. The DNA for the CDR3 is TGTGCCAGCAGCACGGGACAGCCCCGTCGTTCCTTC.